The rows below give T cell receptor beta chains drawn from one sample of a study of PD-L1 blockade in urothelial cancer. This table comes from immunoSEQ multiplex PCR, and its TCRdb copy is limited to in-frame clones, with some not included. Of around 80,000 clones in the sample, around 90% were seen once. Sequenced here: PBMCs, sampled around atezolizumab (anti-PD-L1) treatment. Source of these receptors: a woman between 65 and 79 years old with urothelial cancer. Each CDR3 is given with its conserved first and last residue. D genes are given only for firm matches. Only some rows state a clone size, as once, few, many or a class for expanded clones.

>.|TRBV2|.|TRBJ1-5|13
CASSDPRRQPQHF
TGTGCCAGCAGTGACCCCAGAAGACAGCCCCAGCATTTT
>.|TRBV5-1|.|TRBJ2-6|17
CASSLVAGPTGANVLTF
TGCGCCAGCAGCTTGGTGGCGGGACCGACTGGGGCCAACGTCCTGACTTTC
>.|TRBV29-1|TRBD2|TRBJ2-3|13
CSLRTSGGAYQYF
TGCAGCCTTCGGACTAGCGGGGGGGCGTATCAGTATTTT
>.|TRBV6-5|TRBD1|TRBJ1-2|15
CASSRTGGANYGYTF
TGTGCCAGCAGCCGGACAGGGGGCGCCAACTATGGCTACACCTTC
>.|TRBV5-1|TRBD2|TRBJ2-6|20
CASRRTSGGPGFSGANVLTF
TGCGCCAGCAGAAGGACTAGCGGGGGCCCCGGGTTCTCTGGGGCCAACGTCCTGACTTTC
>few|TRBV7-2|TRBD1|TRBJ1-2|16
CASSFHLGTANYGYTF
TGTGCCAGCAGCTTCCATTTAGGGACAGCAAACTATGGCTACACCTTC
>.|TRBV10-3|TRBD2|TRBJ2-1|17
CAISQTSGRGSYNEQFF
TGTGCCATCAGTCAGACTAGCGGGAGGGGATCCTACAATGAGCAGTTCTTC
>.|TRBV30|TRBD2|TRBJ2-7|16
CAWRRPSGSGIHEQYF
TGTGCCTGGAGGAGACCGAGCGGTAGCGGGATCCACGAGCAGTACTTC
>.|TRBV2|.|TRBJ1-2|15
CASSEDPTVSYGYTF
TGTGCCAGCAGTGAAGACCCGACAGTTTCCTATGGCTACACCTTC
>.|TRBV11-2|TRBD2|TRBJ2-7|15
CASSLAGGGPYEQYF
TGTGCCAGCAGCTTAGCCGGCGGGGGACCCTACGAGCAGTACTTC
>.|TRBV10-1|.|TRBJ2-1|17
CASMVSGHFGGWNEQFF
TGCGCCAGCATGGTCTCAGGTCACTTTGGGGGGTGGAATGAGCAGTTCTTC
>once|TRBV10-2|TRBD1|TRBJ2-7|17
CASRDRGPLVGRYEQYF
TGCGCCAGCAGGGACAGGGGGCCCCTGGTAGGACGCTACGAGCAGTACTTC
>few|TRBV21-1|.|TRBJ1-3|16
CASSKGQGYSGNTIYF
TGTGCCAGCAGCAAAGGACAGGGATACTCTGGAAACACCATATATTTT
>.|TRBV4-1|.|TRBJ2-2|16
CASSQRPGEAPGELFF
TGCGCCAGCAGCCAAAGACCCGGCGAGGCTCCCGGGGAGCTGTTTTTT
>once|TRBV7-9|TRBD1|TRBJ1-2|17
CASSLVPPGQGNYGYTF
TGTGCCAGCAGCTTAGTCCCTCCGGGACAGGGGAACTATGGCTACACCTTC
>.|TRBV27|.|TRBJ2-2|13
CASSPRGSGELFF
TGTGCCAGCAGTCCCAGGGGTTCCGGGGAGCTGTTTTTT
>.|TRBV5-1|TRBD2|TRBJ2-3|16
CASSTGPSGGTDTQYF
TGCGCCAGCAGCACCGGACCTAGCGGGGGCACAGATACGCAGTATTTT
>.|TRBV5-6|.|TRBJ2-7|16
CASSLGVGETYYEQYF
TGTGCCAGCAGCTTGGGGGTCGGAGAAACATACTACGAGCAGTACTTC
>.|TRBV27|TRBD1|TRBJ1-6|15
CASSLLGGVNSPLHF
TGTGCCAGCAGTTTATTAGGGGGCGTTAATTCACCCCTCCACTTT
>.|TRBV6-1|TRBD1|TRBJ1-2|16
CASSDLGEGATYGYTF
TGTGCCAGCAGTGATCTAGGAGAGGGGGCGACCTATGGCTACACCTTC
>.|TRBV29-1|TRBD2|TRBJ2-5|13
CSVALAGSETQYF
TGCAGCGTTGCTTTAGCGGGAAGTGAGACCCAGTACTTC
>once|TRBV30|TRBD1|TRBJ1-4|16
CAWSVSQGAPNEKLFF
TGTGCCTGGAGTGTATCGCAGGGGGCGCCTAATGAAAAACTGTTTTTT
>.|TRBV6-4|TRBD2|TRBJ2-7|18
CASSAGLAGNLINYEQYF
TGTGCCAGCAGTGCGGGACTAGCGGGAAACCTAATTAACTACGAGCAGTACTTC
>.|TRBV5-1|TRBD2|TRBJ2-1|16
CASSPRTGTSGNQQFF
TGCGCCAGCAGCCCTAGGACCGGGACTAGCGGCAATCAGCAGTTCTTC
>.|TRBV11-3|.|TRBJ2-5|13
CASSSGVQETQYF
TGTGCCAGCAGCTCCGGGGTCCAAGAGACCCAGTACTTC
>.|TRBV20-1|.|TRBJ2-1|11
CSAEGVNEQFF
TGCAGTGCTGAGGGGGTAAATGAGCAGTTCTTC
>few|TRBV7-2|TRBD2|TRBJ2-3|15
CASSTPTGGKDTQYF
TGTGCCAGCAGCACCCCAACCGGGGGGAAAGATACGCAGTATTTT
>.|TRBV2|.|TRBJ2-2|16
CATLGVRGSRAGELFF
TGTGCCACCTTGGGAGTTAGGGGGAGTAGGGCCGGGGAGCTGTTTTTT
>.|TRBV7-9|TRBD1|TRBJ2-1|16
CASSLGRGLGGTFPVF
TGTGCCAGCAGCTTAGGCAGGGGGCTAGGCGGGACCTTCCCGGTCTTC
>.|TRBV19|.|TRBJ1-1|13
CASSSSGNTEAFF
TGTGCCAGTAGCTCCTCGGGGAACACTGAAGCTTTCTTT
>.|TRBV4-3|.|TRBJ1-2|15
CASSQDVGRFNGYTF
TGCGCCAGCAGCCAAGATGTTGGGAGATTCAATGGCTACACCTTC
>.|TRBV5-1|.|TRBJ1-5|14
CASSPDSNNQPQHF
TGCGCCAGCAGCCCGGACAGTAACAATCAGCCCCAGCATTTT
>.|TRBV19|TRBD2|TRBJ2-1|18
CASSLEKGLAGPYNEQFF
TGTGCCAGTAGTCTCGAAAAGGGACTAGCGGGGCCCTACAATGAGCAGTTCTTC
>.|TRBV10-1|.|TRBJ1-1|13
CASSESSYTEAFF
TGCGCCAGCAGTGAGTCTTCATACACTGAAGCTTTCTTT
>.|TRBV9|TRBD2|TRBJ2-1|15
CASSQGLDLVYEQFF
TGTGCCAGCAGCCAGGGACTAGATTTGGTGTATGAGCAGTTCTTC
>.|TRBV6-5|TRBD2|TRBJ2-1|15
CASSYSLAGANEQFF
TGTGCCAGCAGTTACTCACTAGCGGGGGCGAATGAGCAGTTCTTC
>.|TRBV15|TRBD1|TRBJ1-1|17
CATSREGRGRPNTEAFF
TGTGCCACCAGCAGAGAGGGTAGGGGGCGACCGAACACTGAAGCTTTCTTT
>few|TRBV19|.|TRBJ1-2|13
CASSIAGAYGYTF
TGTGCCAGTAGTATTGCGGGGGCGTATGGCTACACCTTC
>.|TRBV5-4|.|TRBJ2-5|13
CASSLFGVETQYF
TGTGCCAGCAGCTTGTTCGGGGTTGAGACCCAGTACTTC
>.|TRBV27|TRBD1|TRBJ1-1|13
CASSYDRGTEAFF
TGTGCCAGCAGTTACGACAGGGGCACTGAAGCTTTCTTT
>.|TRBV10-3|TRBD1|TRBJ1-5|17
CAISDSHRGQGNQPQHF
TGTGCCATCAGTGACAGTCACCGAGGACAGGGGAATCAGCCCCAGCATTTT
>.|TRBV29-1|TRBD1|TRBJ2-1|19
CSVGRLRDRGRSSYNEQFF
TGCAGCGTTGGGCGCCTCCGGGACAGGGGACGTAGCTCCTACAATGAGCAGTTCTTC
>.|TRBV4-3|.|TRBJ2-5|17
CASSQGESWISQETQYF
TGCGCCAGCAGCCAAGGGGAGTCGTGGATTAGCCAAGAGACCCAGTACTTC
>.|TRBV6-5|TRBD2|TRBJ2-1|15
CASSRTSAGYNEQFF
TGTGCCAGCAGCCGTACTAGCGCAGGGTACAATGAGCAGTTCTTC
>.|TRBV11-2|TRBD2|TRBJ2-3|17
CASSLVGTSGSTDTQYF
TGTGCCAGCAGCTTAGTTGGGACTAGCGGGAGCACAGATACGCAGTATTTT
>.|TRBV4-1|.|TRBJ2-7|18
CASSQDFSRRSGRDEQYF
TGCGCCAGCAGCCAAGATTTTAGCAGGAGGTCAGGTCGTGACGAGCAGTACTTC
>.|TRBV30|.|TRBJ1-5|17
CAWSASIGVYGHQPQHF
TGTGCCTGGAGTGCTTCGATAGGGGTTTACGGCCATCAGCCCCAGCATTTT
>.|TRBV14|.|TRBJ1-6|14
CASRSISYNSPLHF
TGTGCCAGTAGGAGTATCTCCTATAATTCACCCCTCCACTTT
>.|TRBV6-1|TRBD1|TRBJ2-2|16
CASSGRGQGATGELFF
TGTGCCAGCAGTGGGAGGGGACAGGGGGCGACCGGGGAGCTGTTTTTT
>.|TRBV7-7|.|TRBJ2-7|15
CASSLRRGPTYEQYF
TGTGCCAGCAGCCTCAGGAGGGGTCCGACCTACGAGCAGTACTTC
>.|TRBV6-5|.|TRBJ2-1|13
CASSYGQYNEQFF
TGTGCCAGCAGTTATGGTCAGTACAATGAGCAGTTCTTC
>.|TRBV12-5|TRBD2|TRBJ2-1|13
CASGSLTSDEQFF
TGTGCTAGTGGTTCCCTGACTAGCGATGAGCAGTTCTTC
>.|TRBV7-3|TRBD2|TRBJ2-3|16
CASSLWTSGNPDTQYF
TGTGCCAGCAGCTTATGGACTAGCGGGAATCCAGATACGCAGTATTTT
>.|TRBV29-1|.|TRBJ1-1|14
CSVGGSLFNTEAFF
TGCAGCGTTGGTGGCAGTCTTTTTAACACTGAAGCTTTCTTT
>.|TRBV15|TRBD1|TRBJ2-7|15
CATSRDLTGGDEQYF
TGTGCCACCAGCAGAGATTTGACAGGGGGCGACGAGCAGTACTTC
>few|TRBV5-1|TRBD2|TRBJ2-2|15
CASSRLAGDTGELFF
TGCGCCAGCAGCCGACTAGCGGGGGACACCGGGGAGCTGTTTTTT
>.|TRBV18|TRBD1|TRBJ2-7|14
CASSQQGAVYEQYF
TGTGCCAGCTCACAACAGGGGGCGGTTTACGAGCAGTACTTC